This T cell receptor (beta chain) was sequenced for a study of blood T cell repertoires in COVID-19. As for the study in general: The United States, Italy and Spain were the sources of the acute and convalescent COVID-19 samples.

CDR1 and CDR2 (germline): MNHEY, SVGAGI. Germline trimming cut 5 bases from V and 2 bases from J; bases unmatched to any gene: 8. CDR3 size: 15 residues. In the original workflow: Using reference gene primer amplification, nucleated cell counts were estimated. Here immunoSEQ multiplex PCR was the method, and the copy in TCRdb shows in-frame clones only, minus some. That table gives V, J and clone size, and the DNA gave D and trimming. The sample lists around 180,000 clones, more than 70% occurring once. This clonotype was obtained from a man between 35 and 55 years old with active or convalescent COVID-19. The J gene is TRBJ2-7, the V gene TRBV6-5; 8 positions agree with TRBD1. The sequenced sample was peripheral blood. The chain's CDR3 is CASSRGQGFAYEQYF. CDR3 nucleotides: TGTGCCAGCAGTCGCGGACAGGGCTTCGCCTACGAGCAGTACTTC.